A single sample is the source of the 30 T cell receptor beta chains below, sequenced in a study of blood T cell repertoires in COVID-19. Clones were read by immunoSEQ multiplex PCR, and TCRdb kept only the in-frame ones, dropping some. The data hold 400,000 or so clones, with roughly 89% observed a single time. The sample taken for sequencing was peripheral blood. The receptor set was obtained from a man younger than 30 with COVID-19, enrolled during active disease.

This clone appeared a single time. The CDR3: CASSSQLVPGELFF. CDR3 nucleotides: TGTGCCAGCAGTTCCCAACTAGTCCCCGGGGAGCTGTTTTTT. The rearrangement links TRBV13 to TRBJ2-2, with TRBD2 as a possible D gene (5 bases). Germline CDR1 reads PRHDT; CDR2 reads FYEKMQ (reference sequence). This CDR3 has 14 residues. Trimming stripped 6 bases from V and 6 bases from J, with 14 bases between.

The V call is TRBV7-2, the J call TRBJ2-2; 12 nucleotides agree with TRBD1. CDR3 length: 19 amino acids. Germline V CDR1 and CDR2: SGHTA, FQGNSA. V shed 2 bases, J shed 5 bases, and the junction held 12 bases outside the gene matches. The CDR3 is CASSLKWGTGGSRTGELFF. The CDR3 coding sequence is TGTGCCAGCAGCTTAAAGTGGGGGACAGGGGGCTCTAGGACCGGGGAGCTGTTTTTT.

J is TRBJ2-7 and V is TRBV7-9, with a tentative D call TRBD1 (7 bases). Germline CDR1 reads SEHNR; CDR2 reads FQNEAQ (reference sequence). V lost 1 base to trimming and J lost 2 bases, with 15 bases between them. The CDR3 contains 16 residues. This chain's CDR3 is CASSLGARGVTYEQYF. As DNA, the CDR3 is TGTGCCAGCAGCTTAGGGGCCAGGGGGGTGACCTACGAGCAGTACTTC.

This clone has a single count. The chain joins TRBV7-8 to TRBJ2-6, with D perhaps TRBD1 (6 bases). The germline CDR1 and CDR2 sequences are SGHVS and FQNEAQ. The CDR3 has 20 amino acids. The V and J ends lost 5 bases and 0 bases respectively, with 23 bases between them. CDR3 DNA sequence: TGTGCCAGCAGCACACCCCTGGTGAGCGGACAGAGCTCTGGGGCCAACGTCCTGACTTTC. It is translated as CASSTPLVSGQSSGANVLTF.

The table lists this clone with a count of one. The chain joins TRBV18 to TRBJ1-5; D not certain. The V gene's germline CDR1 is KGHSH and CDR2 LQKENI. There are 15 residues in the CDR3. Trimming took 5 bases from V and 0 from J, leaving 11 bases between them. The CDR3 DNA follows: TGTGCCAGCTCAAGCGACGGTTATAGCAATCAGCCCCAGCATTTT. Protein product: CASSSDGYSNQPQHF.

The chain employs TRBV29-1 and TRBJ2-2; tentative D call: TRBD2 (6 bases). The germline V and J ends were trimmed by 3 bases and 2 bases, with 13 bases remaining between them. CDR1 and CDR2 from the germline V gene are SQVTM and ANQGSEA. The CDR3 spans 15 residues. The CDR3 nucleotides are TGCAGCGTTGATGGCGGGGCAATAAACACCGGGGAGCTGTTTTTT. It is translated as CSVDGGAINTGELFF.

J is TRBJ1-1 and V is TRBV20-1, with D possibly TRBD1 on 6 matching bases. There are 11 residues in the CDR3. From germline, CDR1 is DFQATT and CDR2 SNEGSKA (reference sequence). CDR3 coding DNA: TGCCCAAGCCCCGGGGGGGGGCAAGCTTTCTTT. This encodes CPSPGGGQAFF.

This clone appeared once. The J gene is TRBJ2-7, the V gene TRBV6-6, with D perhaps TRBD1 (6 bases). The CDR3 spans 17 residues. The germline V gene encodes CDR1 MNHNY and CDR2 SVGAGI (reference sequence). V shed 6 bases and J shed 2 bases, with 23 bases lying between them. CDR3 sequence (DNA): TGTGCCAGCAGCCGATTTAGGGACACTAGGGGACCCTACGAGCAGTACTTC. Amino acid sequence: CASSRFRDTRGPYEQYF.

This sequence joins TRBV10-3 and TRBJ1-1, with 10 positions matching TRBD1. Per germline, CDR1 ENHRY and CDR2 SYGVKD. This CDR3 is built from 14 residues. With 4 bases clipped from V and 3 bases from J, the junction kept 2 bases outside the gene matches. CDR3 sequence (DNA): TGTGCCATCAGTGGGGGACAGGGGCACACTGAAGCTTTCTTT. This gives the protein CAISGGQGHTEAFF.

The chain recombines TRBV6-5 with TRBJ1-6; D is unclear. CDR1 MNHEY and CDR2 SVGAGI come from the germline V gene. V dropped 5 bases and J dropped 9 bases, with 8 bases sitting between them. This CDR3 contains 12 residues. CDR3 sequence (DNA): TGTGCCAGCAGTCTATTTACTTCACCCCTCCACTTT. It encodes CASSLFTSPLHF.

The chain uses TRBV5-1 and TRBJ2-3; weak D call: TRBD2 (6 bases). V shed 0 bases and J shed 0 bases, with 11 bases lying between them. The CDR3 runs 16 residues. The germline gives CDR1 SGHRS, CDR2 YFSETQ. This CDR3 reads CASSLGAGRSTDTQYF. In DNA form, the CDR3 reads TGCGCCAGCAGCTTGGGCGCGGGGAGAAGCACAGATACGCAGTATTTT.

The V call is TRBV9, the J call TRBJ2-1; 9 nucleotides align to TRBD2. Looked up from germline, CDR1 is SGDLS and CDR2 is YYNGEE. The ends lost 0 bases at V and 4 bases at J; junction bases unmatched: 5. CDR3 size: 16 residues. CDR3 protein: CASSVDPAGGYNEQFF. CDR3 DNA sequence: TGTGCCAGCAGCGTAGATCCAGCGGGGGGATACAATGAGCAGTTCTTC. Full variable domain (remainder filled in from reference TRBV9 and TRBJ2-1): DSGVTQTPKHLITATGQRVTLRCSPRSGDLSVYWYQQSLDQGLQFLIQYYNGEERAKGNILERFSAQQFPDLHSELNLSSLELGDSALYFCASSVDPAGGYNEQFFGPGTRLTVL.

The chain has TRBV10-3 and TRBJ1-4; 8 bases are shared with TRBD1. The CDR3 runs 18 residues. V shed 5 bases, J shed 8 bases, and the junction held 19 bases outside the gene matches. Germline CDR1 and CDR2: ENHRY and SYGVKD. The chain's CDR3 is CAISQTFYGQGLGEKLFF. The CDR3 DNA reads TGTGCCATCAGTCAGACGTTTTATGGACAGGGCTTAGGCGAAAAACTGTTTTTT.

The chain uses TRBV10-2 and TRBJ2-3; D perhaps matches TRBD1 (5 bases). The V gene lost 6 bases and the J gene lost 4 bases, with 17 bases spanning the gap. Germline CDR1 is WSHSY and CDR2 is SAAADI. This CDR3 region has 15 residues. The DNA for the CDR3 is TGCGCCAGCAGCATTAGACAGACGACGGCAGATACGCAGTATTTT. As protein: CASSIRQTTADTQYF.

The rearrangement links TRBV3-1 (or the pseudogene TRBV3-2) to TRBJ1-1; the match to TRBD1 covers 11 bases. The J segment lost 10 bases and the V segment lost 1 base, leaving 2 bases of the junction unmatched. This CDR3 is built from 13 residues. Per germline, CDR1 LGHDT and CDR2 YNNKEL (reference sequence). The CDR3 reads CASSQVDRGRAFF. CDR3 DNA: TGTGCCAGCAGCCAAGTGGACAGGGGGCGAGCTTTCTTT.

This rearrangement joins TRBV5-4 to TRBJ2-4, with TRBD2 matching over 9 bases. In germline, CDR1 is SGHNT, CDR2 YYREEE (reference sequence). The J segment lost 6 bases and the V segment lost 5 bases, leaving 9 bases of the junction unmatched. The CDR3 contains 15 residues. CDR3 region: CASSLWVAGVNIQYF. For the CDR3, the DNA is TGTGCCAGCAGTTTGTGGGTAGCGGGAGTAAACATTCAGTACTTC.

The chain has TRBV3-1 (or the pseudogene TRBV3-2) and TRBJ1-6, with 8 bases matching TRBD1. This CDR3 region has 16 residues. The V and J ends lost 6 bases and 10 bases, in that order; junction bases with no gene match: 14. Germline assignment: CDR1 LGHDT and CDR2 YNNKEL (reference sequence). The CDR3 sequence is CASRPGTGELGSPLHF. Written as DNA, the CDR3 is TGTGCCAGCAGACCCGGGACAGGTGAGCTAGGATCACCCCTCCACTTT.

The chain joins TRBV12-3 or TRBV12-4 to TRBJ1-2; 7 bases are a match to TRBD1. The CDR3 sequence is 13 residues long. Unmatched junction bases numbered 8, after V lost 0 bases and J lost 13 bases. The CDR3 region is CASSLARQGSSTF. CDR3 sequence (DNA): TGTGCCAGCAGTTTAGCAAGACAGGGATCAAGCACCTTC.

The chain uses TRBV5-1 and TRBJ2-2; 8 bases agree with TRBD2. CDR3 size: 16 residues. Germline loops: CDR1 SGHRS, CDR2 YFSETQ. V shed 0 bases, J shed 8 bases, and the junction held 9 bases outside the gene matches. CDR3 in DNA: TGCGCCAGCAGCTTGGGTCCCGGGGGGGCCTCAGGGGAGCTGTTTTTT. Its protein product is CASSLGPGGASGELFF.

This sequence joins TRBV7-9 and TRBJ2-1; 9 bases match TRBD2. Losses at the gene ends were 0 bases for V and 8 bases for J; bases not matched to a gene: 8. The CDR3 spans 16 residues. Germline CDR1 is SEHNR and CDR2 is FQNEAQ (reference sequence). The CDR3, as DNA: TGTGCCAGCAGCTTAGCGACAGCGGGAGGTTCCTATGAGCAGTTCTTC. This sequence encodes CASSLATAGGSYEQFF.

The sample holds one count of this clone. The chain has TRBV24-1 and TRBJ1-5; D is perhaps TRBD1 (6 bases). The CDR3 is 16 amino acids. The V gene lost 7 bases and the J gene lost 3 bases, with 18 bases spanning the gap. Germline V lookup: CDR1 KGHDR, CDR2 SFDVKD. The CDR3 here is CATRSGDILHNQPQHF. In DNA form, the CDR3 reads TGTGCCACCAGATCCGGGGACATATTGCACAATCAGCCCCAGCATTTT.

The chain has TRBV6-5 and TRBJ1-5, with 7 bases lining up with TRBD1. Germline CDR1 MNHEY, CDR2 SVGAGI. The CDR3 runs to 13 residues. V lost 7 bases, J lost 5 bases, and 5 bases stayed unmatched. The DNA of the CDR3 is TGTGCCAGCATCACAACAGGGGATCAGCCCCAGCATTTT. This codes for CASITTGDQPQHF.

In nucleotides, the CDR3 is TGCGCCAGCAGCTTTACCGGGACAGGGAACACCGGGGAGCTGTTTTTT. Encoded protein: CASSFTGTGNTGELFF. This sequence joins TRBV5-1 and TRBJ2-2, with TRBD1 matching over 8 bases. The ends lost 2 bases at V and 1 base at J; junction bases unmatched: 4. CDR1 and CDR2 from the germline V gene are SGHRS and YFSETQ. This CDR3 is built from 16 residues.

This chain's CDR3 is CASSQGLAGISDTQYF. In DNA form, the CDR3 reads TGTGCCAGCAGCCAGGGACTAGCGGGAATATCAGATACGCAGTATTTT. The chain employs TRBV5-6 and TRBJ2-3; 13 bases align to TRBD2. Germline loops: CDR1 SGHDT, CDR2 YYEEEE. The ends lost 4 bases at V and 4 bases at J; junction bases unmatched: 6. The CDR3 is made up of 16 amino acids.

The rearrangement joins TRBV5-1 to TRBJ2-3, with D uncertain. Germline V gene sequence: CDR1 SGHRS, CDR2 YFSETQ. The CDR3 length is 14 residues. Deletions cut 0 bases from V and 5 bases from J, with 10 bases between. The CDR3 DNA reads TGCGCCAGCAGCTTGGCCCCAGCGAGAGATACGCAGTATTTT. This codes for CASSLAPARDTQYF.

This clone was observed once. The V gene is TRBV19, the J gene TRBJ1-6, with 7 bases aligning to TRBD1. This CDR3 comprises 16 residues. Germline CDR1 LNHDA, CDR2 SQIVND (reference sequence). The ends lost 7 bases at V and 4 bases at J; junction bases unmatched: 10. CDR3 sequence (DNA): TGTGCCAGTAAAGAAGGGGGCCCCCATTATAATTCACCCCTCCACTTT. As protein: CASKEGGPHYNSPLHF.

CDR3 amino acids: CASSLKAGENYEQYF. The CDR3 DNA sequence: TGTGCCAGCAGCTTAAAGGCGGGAGAAAACTACGAGCAGTACTTC. The chain combines TRBV7-2 with TRBJ2-7, with 7 bases fitting TRBD2. This CDR3 is 15 amino acids long. Germline CDR1 is SGHTA and CDR2 is FQGNSA. After removal of 2 bases from V and 3 bases from J, the junction contained 7 bases not matched to a gene.

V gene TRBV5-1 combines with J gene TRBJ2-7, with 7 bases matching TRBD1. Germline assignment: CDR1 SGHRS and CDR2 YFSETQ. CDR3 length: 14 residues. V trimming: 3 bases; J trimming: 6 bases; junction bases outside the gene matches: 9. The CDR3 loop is CASSYGAGGGEQYF. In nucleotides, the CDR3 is TGCGCCAGCAGCTACGGTGCAGGGGGTGGCGAGCAGTACTTC.

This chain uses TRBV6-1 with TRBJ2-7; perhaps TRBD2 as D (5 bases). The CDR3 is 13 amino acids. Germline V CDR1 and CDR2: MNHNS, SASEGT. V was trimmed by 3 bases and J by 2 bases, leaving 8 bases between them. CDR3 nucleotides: TGTGCCAGCAGTGAGGCTAGCCCCTACGAGCAGTACTTC. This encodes CASSEASPYEQYF.

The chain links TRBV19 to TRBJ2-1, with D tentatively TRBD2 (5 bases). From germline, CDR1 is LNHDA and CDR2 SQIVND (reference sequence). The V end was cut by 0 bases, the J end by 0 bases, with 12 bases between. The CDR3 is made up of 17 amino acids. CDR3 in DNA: TGTGCCAGTAGTATAGAGGCTAGCCGGAGCTCCTACAATGAGCAGTTCTTC. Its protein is CASSIEASRSSYNEQFF.